One and the same sample provided the 30 T cell receptor beta chains below, sequenced in a study of blood T cells in healthy people across ages. A second PCR of roughly 7 to 11 cycles used a sample-barcoded 5' primer and a J-beta primer mix. Via MiXCR, TCRdb re-called the 5' RACE reads, giving one row per CDR3 protein. The sample contains about 670,000 distinct CDR3 sequences, roughly half of which appear only once. Material: blood. All receptors derive from a woman older than 75 in good health.

The chain combines TRBV16 with TRBJ1-1; the D is unclear. Per the germline V gene, CDR1 is KGHSY and CDR2 is FQNENV. CDR3 size: 13 residues. Trimming removed 2 bases at V and 11 bases at J, with 15 bases between. The CDR3 DNA follows: TGTGCCAGCAGCCAACCGAGCGGTCTCGGGGCTTTCTTT. Amino acid sequence: CASSQPSGLGAFF.

This chain joins TRBV20-1 and TRBJ1-4; TRBD1 might be the D (5 bases). Germline V gives CDR1 DFQATT, CDR2 SNEGSKA (reference sequence). Trimming pared 3 bases from V and 0 bases from J, leaving 8 bases between. There are 14 residues in the CDR3. CDR3 DNA sequence: TGCAGTGCTAGGGACATTGCAACTAATGAAAAACTGTTTTTT. Its protein product is CSARDIATNEKLFF.

This chain joins TRBV10-3 and TRBJ2-3; 11 bases line up with TRBD2. Trimming cost V 6 bases and J 0 bases; bases outside gene matches: 14. Germline CDR1 ENHRY, CDR2 SYGVKD. The CDR3 length is 19 residues. Here the CDR3 DNA reads TGTGCCATCAGCCAAAATAGCCTCGGGACTAGCGGTAGCACAGATACGCAGTATTTT. Protein: CAISQNSLGTSGSTDTQYF.

Ten or more counts support this clonotype. The genes are TRBV20-1 and TRBJ2-3, with TRBD2 identical over 9 bases. CDR3 length: 15 residues. Germline V gives CDR1 DFQATT, CDR2 SNEGSKA (reference sequence). Trimming removed 3 bases from V and 2 bases from J; junction bases left unmatched: 6. CDR3 coding DNA: TGCAGTGCTAGCGGTAGCGGGAGTAACACAGATACGCAGTATTTT. This sequence encodes CSASGSGSNTDTQYF.

In this sample, this clonotype turned up a few times. One junction end disagrees with the germline gene, perhaps due to a read error. The chain uses TRBV7-9 and TRBJ2-1; D remains ambiguous. This CDR3 has 12 residues. From germline, CDR1 is SEHNR and CDR2 FQNEAQ (reference sequence). The chain's CDR3 is CSSSLEPVQEFF. DNA for the CDR3: TGTTCCAGCAGCTTAGAGCCGGTCCAGGAGTTCTTC.

This clonotype was counted at least ten times. DNA for the CDR3: TGTGCCAGCAGTTTGCCGTCGGGACAGCTAAAGAATGAGTACTTC. Its translation: CASSLPSGQLKNEYF. V gene TRBV28 combines with J gene TRBJ2-5; 7 positions agree with TRBD1. The V gene end was trimmed by 3 bases and the J gene end by 12 bases; junction bases not matched to a gene: 16. The CDR3 loop spans 15 amino acids. Looked up from germline, CDR1 is MDHEN and CDR2 is SYDVKM. The whole variable domain, filled in from reference TRBV28 and TRBJ2-5, reads DVKVTQSSRYLVKRTGEKVFLECVQDMDHENMFWYRQDPGLGLRLIYFSYDVKMKEKGDIPEGYSVSREKKERFSLILESASTNQTSMYLCASSLPSGQLKNEYFGPGTRLLVL.

The gene calls are TRBV18 and TRBJ1-5; D is perhaps TRBD1 (6 bases). The CDR3 extends over 15 amino acids. Trimming cost V 5 bases and J 3 bases, with 14 bases left between them. The germline V gene encodes CDR1 KGHSH and CDR2 LQKENI. The DNA for the CDR3 is TGTGCCAGCTCATCATCCAGGGGCTACAATCAGCCCCAGCATTTT. It specifies CASSSSRGYNQPQHF. Supplemented by reference TRBV18 and TRBJ1-5, the full variable domain reads NAGVMQNPRHLVRRRGQEARLRCSPMKGHSHVYWYRQLPEEGLKFMVYLQKENIIDESGMPKERFSAEFPKEGPSILRIQQVVRGDSAAYFCASSSSRGYNQPQHFGDGTRLSIL.

This chain links TRBV4-2 with TRBJ2-3; no reliable D call. Germline CDR1 is LGHNA and CDR2 is YNFKEQ. The CDR3 is 14 residues long. V lost 4 bases and J 3 bases, leaving 11 bases between the germline ends. The CDR3 bases are TGTGCCAGCAGCCCCCCCCTAATAACAGATACGCAGTATTTT. The encoded protein is CASSPPLITDTQYF.

V is TRBV11-1 and J is TRBJ2-5, with 7 bases matching TRBD2. The CDR3 sequence is 13 residues long. Per germline, CDR1 SGHAT and CDR2 FQDESV (reference sequence). Trimming cost V 3 bases and J 6 bases; bases outside gene matches: 4. The CDR3 region has the DNA TGTGCCAGCAGCTTTATGGGGGGGAAGACCCAGTACTTC. Encoded protein: CASSFMGGKTQYF.

The rearrangement links TRBV28 to TRBJ2-4; 7 bases agree with TRBD1. The J call may be incorrect, as the DNA end agrees better with TRBJ2-7. The CDR3 runs 13 residues. CDR1 and CDR2 from the germline V gene are MDHEN and SYDVKM. The CDR3 region is CASRPRGRDEQYF. The CDR3 bases are TGTGCCAGCAGACCTAGGGGGCGCGACGAGCAGTACTTC.

The chain uses TRBV2 and TRBJ2-2; TRBD2 agrees at 9 bases. Unmatched junction bases numbered 3, after V lost 6 bases and J lost 1 base. CDR1 SNHLY and CDR2 FYNNEI come from the germline V gene. The length of the CDR3 is 15 residues. Here the CDR3 reads CASSISGGNTGELFF. In DNA, the CDR3 is TGTGCCAGCAGCATTAGCGGGGGGAACACCGGGGAGCTGTTTTTT.

The chain uses TRBV6-2 or TRBV6-3 and TRBJ1-3; no reliable D call. CDR1 MNHEY and CDR2 SVGEGT come from the germline V gene. The V end lost 6 bases, the J end lost 8 bases, and 8 bases lay between the germline ends. CDR3 length: 11 residues. CDR3: CASSLGYTIYF. The CDR3 DNA reads as TGTGCCAGCAGCCTCGGGTACACCATATATTTT.

The CDR3 DNA reads as TGCGCCAGCAGCCAAGATCCAGCAGAGACCCAGTACTTC. It specifies CASSQDPAETQYF. V is TRBV4-1 and J is TRBJ2-5; D is ambiguous. The V gene's germline CDR1 is MGHRA and CDR2 YSYEKL. Trimming took 0 bases from V and 4 from J, leaving 6 bases between them. The CDR3 runs to 13 residues.

Ten or more counts support this clonotype. The chain links TRBV5-1 to TRBJ2-3; 9 bases agree with TRBD2. The CDR3 spans 18 residues. Germline assignment: CDR1 SGHRS and CDR2 YFSETQ. V was clipped by 4 bases and J by 0 bases; unmatched bases: 12. The CDR3: CASSLGLAFSSSTDTQYF. The CDR3 DNA sequence: TGCGCCAGCAGCCTAGGACTAGCGTTCTCCTCTAGCACAGATACGCAGTATTTT.

This clonotype turned up a few times. V and J are TRBV2 and TRBJ1-5, with 9 nucleotides matching TRBD1. CDR1 SNHLY and CDR2 FYNNEI come from the germline V gene. The V segment lost 4 bases and the J segment 5 bases; nucleotides outside the gene matches: 3. This CDR3 contains 14 residues. CDR3 sequence reads: CASSAGTGHQPQHF. The CDR3, as DNA: TGTGCCAGCAGTGCCGGGACAGGGCATCAGCCCCAGCATTTT. Looking up the rest from reference TRBV2 and TRBJ1-5 gives the full variable domain: EPEVTQTPSHQVTQMGQEVILRCVPISNHLYFYWYRQILGQKVEFLVSFYNNEISEKSEIFDDQFSVERPDGSNFTLKIRSTKLEDSAMYFCASSAGTGHQPQHFGDGTRLSIL.

This sequence joins TRBV6-2 or TRBV6-3 and TRBJ1-1; unclear D gene. V was clipped by 2 bases and J by 1 base, with 14 bases between them. Germline lookup yields CDR1 MNHEY and CDR2 SVGEGT. The CDR3 consists of 16 residues. CDR3 nucleotides: TGTGCCAGCAGTTACGATCGGGCCGGAAGGAACACTGAAGCTTTCTTT. Translation: CASSYDRAGRNTEAFF.

With regard to this clonotype: An end of the junction does not agree with germline; a read error may underlie this. This chain joins TRBV5-1 and TRBJ2-3; perhaps D is TRBD1 or TRBD2 (5 bases each). CDR1 and CDR2 from the germline V gene are SGHRS and YFSETQ. The length of the CDR3 is 15 residues. Written as DNA, the CDR3 is TGCGCCAGCAGCTTGTGGGGGTCGAGCACAGATGCGCAGTATTTT. Amino acid sequence: CASSLWGSSTDAQYF.

This clonotype was recorded once. A single base separates this from a much larger clone, so it may be a read error. V usage is TRBV20-1 and J usage is TRBJ2-1; D may be TRBD2 (5 bases). The CDR3 consists of 14 residues. The V gene's germline CDR1 is DFQATT and CDR2 SNEGSKA (reference sequence). Trimming cost V 3 bases and J 4 bases, with 13 bases left between them. CDR3 sequence: CSASGVVRYNEQFF. As DNA, the CDR3 is TGCAGTGCTAGCGGGGTGGTGCGTTACAATGAGCAGTTCTTC.

V usage is TRBV5-6 and J usage is TRBJ1-1; the match to TRBD1 covers 9 bases. There are 16 residues in the CDR3. Germline V lookup: CDR1 SGHDT, CDR2 YYEEEE. V shed 0 bases and J 4 bases; nucleotides not matched to a gene: 7. The CDR3 DNA is TGTGCCAGCAGCTTGGTGACAGGGGGATGGACCACTGAAGCTTTCTTT. Its protein is CASSLVTGGWTTEAFF. The full variable domain, rest sourced from reference TRBV5-6 and TRBJ1-1, is DAGVTQSPTHLIKTRGQQVTLRCSPKSGHDTVSWYQQALGQGPQFIFQYYEEEERQRGNFPDRFSGHQFPNYSSELNVNALLLGDSALYLCASSLVTGGWTTEAFFGQGTRLTVV.

The chain combines TRBV5-1 with TRBJ1-1; TRBD1 is a possible D gene (5 bases). The CDR3 sequence is 14 residues long. V lost 0 bases and J 7 bases, leaving 13 bases between the germline ends. Germline V gene data show CDR1 as SGHRS and CDR2 as YFSETQ. CDR3 sequence: CASSLAGTRVEAFF. The CDR3 nucleotides are TGCGCCAGCAGCTTGGCCGGGACGAGAGTTGAAGCTTTCTTT.

About this clonotype itself: At one end, the junction sequence differs from germline, possibly due to a read error. The rearrangement uses TRBV27 and TRBJ2-1; a weak D match, TRBD1 (5 bases). The CDR3 runs to 13 residues. Germline V lookup: CDR1 MNHEY, CDR2 SMNVEV (reference sequence). In DNA form, the CDR3 reads TGTGTCAGCAGTTTACAGGAGTACAATGAGCAGTTCTTC. It encodes CVSSLQEYNEQFF.

The table lists this clonotype with many counts. The rearrangement uses TRBV20-1 and TRBJ2-3; 7 bases line up with TRBD2. The V segment lost 6 bases and the J segment 2 bases; nucleotides outside the gene matches: 5. The CDR3 sequence is 13 residues long. CDR1 is DFQATT and CDR2 is SNEGSKA in the germline V gene (reference sequence). The CDR3 nucleotides read TGCAGTGCCCAGCGGGGCTACACAGATACGCAGTATTTT. This translates into CSAQRGYTDTQYF.

Comments on this clonotype: A much larger clone is a single base away; this may be a read error. V usage is TRBV7-3 and J usage is TRBJ2-5, with 14 bases matching TRBD2. V lost 1 base to trimming and J lost 11 bases; unmatched junction nucleotides: 12. The CDR3 runs 17 residues. CDR1 and CDR2 (germline): SGHTA, FQGTGA. DNA of the CDR3: TGTGCCAGCAGCTTAAGTGGGACTAGCGGGAGTATCGATGAGCAGTACTTC. Translation: CASSLSGTSGSIDEQYF.

This clonotype occurred many times. Sequence at one end of the junction differs from germline and may be a read error. The rearrangement uses TRBV5-1 and TRBJ2-3, with D hard to call. The germline gives CDR1 SGHRS, CDR2 YFSETQ. The CDR3 spans 13 residues. CDR3 sequence: CASSLPGTDTQYF. DNA for the CDR3: TGTGCCAGCAGCTTACCAGGCACAGATACGCAGTATTTT.

This chain links TRBV20-1 with TRBJ2-3; TRBD2 matches 8 bases. CDR1 and CDR2 (germline): DFQATT, SNEGSKA (reference sequence). Trimming cost V 5 bases and J 6 bases; bases outside gene matches: 16. The CDR3 is 16 amino acids. CDR3 nucleotide sequence: TGCAGTGCTGGTTACTCGGGACTAGTAATATCTGATACGCAGTATTTT. Its protein product is CSAGYSGLVISDTQYF.

The V and J genes are TRBV3-1 and TRBJ2-3; D is unclear. V shed 3 bases and J shed 0 bases, with 7 bases lying between them. The germline gives CDR1 LGHDT, CDR2 YNNKEL (reference sequence). The CDR3 contains 14 residues. CDR3 region: CASSHSVSTDTQYF. The CDR3 DNA reads TGTGCCAGCAGCCATTCCGTAAGCACAGATACGCAGTATTTT.

This clonotype turned up a few times. The J gene is TRBJ2-1, the V gene TRBV11-3; 7 positions match TRBD2. From germline, CDR1 is SGHNT and CDR2 YENEEA. Trimming removed 4 bases from V and 7 bases from J; junction bases left unmatched: 4. The CDR3 totals 13 residues. CDR3 sequence: CASSSGGSNEQFF. The CDR3 region has the DNA TGTGCCAGCAGCTCGGGCGGGAGTAATGAGCAGTTCTTC. The full variable domain, with the rest looked up from reference TRBV11-3 and TRBJ2-1, is EAGVVQSPRYKIIEKKQPVAFWCNPISGHNTLYWYLQNLGQGPELLIRYENEEAVDDSQLPKDRFSAERLKGVDSTLKIQPAELGDSAVYLCASSSGGSNEQFFGPGTRLTVL.

Note on this clonotype: This sequence may be a read error, since a much larger clone differs from it by one base. The rearrangement links TRBV6-1 to TRBJ2-7, with D tentatively TRBD1 or TRBD2 (5 bases each). Deletions cut 4 bases from V and 3 bases from J, with 16 bases between. The V gene's germline CDR1 is MNHNS and CDR2 SASEGT. The CDR3 is made up of 15 amino acids. This chain's CDR3 is CASSVLPGPNYEQYF. The CDR3 nucleotides read TGTGCCAGCAGTGTGCTTCCGGGACCCAACTACGAGCAGTACTTC.

The J gene is TRBJ1-4, the V gene TRBV9, with a possible D match to TRBD1 (5 bases). The CDR3 consists of 14 residues. The germline V gene has CDR1 SGDLS and CDR2 YYNGEE. Trimming removed 5 bases from V and 1 base from J, with 9 bases in between. The CDR3 sequence is CASRDRLTNEKLFF. The DNA of the CDR3 is TGTGCCAGCAGAGACAGATTAACTAATGAAAAACTGTTTTTT.

The CDR3 nucleotides are TGTGCCAGCACCGGGACAGGGGGCTCAGGCTATGGCTACACCTTC. Translating gives CASTGTGGSGYGYTF. The chain combines TRBV25-1 with TRBJ1-2, with TRBD1 identical over 12 bases. CDR3 length: 15 residues. V gave up 7 bases and J gave up 4 bases; unmatched junction bases: 7. Germline lookup yields CDR1 MGHDK and CDR2 SYGVNS.